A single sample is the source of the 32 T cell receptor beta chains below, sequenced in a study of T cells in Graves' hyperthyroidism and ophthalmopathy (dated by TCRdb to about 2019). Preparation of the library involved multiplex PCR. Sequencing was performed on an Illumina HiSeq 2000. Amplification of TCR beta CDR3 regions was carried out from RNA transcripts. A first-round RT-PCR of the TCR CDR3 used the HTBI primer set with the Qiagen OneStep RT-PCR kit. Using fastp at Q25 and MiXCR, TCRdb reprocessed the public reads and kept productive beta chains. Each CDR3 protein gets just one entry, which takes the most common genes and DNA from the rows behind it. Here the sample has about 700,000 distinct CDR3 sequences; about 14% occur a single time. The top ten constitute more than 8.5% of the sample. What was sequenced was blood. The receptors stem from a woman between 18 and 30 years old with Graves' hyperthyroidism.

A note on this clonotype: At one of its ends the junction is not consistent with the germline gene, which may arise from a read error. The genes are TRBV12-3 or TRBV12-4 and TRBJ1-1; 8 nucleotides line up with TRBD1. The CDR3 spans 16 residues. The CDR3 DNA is TGTGCCAGCAGTCCTACGGGGACAGGAGGCAGGACTGAAGCTTCCTTT. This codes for CASSPTGTGGRTEASF.

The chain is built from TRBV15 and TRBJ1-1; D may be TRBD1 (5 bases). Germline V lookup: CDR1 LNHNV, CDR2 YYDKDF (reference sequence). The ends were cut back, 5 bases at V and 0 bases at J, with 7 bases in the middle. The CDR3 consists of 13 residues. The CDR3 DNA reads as TGTGCCACCAGCGAGGGACTGAACACTGAAGCTTTCTTT. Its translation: CATSEGLNTEAFF.

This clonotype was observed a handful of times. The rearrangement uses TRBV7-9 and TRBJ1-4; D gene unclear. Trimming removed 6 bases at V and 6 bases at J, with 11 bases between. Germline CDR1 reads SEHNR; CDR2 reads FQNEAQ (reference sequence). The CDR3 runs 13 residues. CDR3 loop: CASSFTSDEKLFF. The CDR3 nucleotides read TGTGCCAGCAGTTTTACCAGTGATGAAAAACTGTTTTTT.

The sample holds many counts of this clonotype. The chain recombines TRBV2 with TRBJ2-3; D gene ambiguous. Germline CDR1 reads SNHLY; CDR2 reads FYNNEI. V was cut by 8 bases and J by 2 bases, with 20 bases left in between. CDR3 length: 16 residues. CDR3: CASSANLITVTDTQYF. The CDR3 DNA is TGTGCCAGCTCGGCTAACCTAATTACAGTCACAGATACGCAGTATTTT.

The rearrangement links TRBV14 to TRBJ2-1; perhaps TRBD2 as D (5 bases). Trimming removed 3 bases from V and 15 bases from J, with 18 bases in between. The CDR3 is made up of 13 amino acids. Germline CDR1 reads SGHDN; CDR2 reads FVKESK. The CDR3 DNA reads TGTGCCAGCAGCCACGACTATGTAACGGTGCTGTTCTTC. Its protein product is CASSHDYVTVLFF.

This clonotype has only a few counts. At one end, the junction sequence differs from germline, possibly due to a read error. CDR3 sequence reads: CASTVAPTGSNQLQHF. The CDR3 DNA reads as TGTGCCAGCACTGTCGCGCCGACAGGGTCGAATCAGCTCCAGCATTTT. This sequence joins TRBV28 and TRBJ1-5, with 7 bases aligning to TRBD1. From germline, CDR1 is MDHEN and CDR2 SYDVKM. CDR3 length: 16 residues.

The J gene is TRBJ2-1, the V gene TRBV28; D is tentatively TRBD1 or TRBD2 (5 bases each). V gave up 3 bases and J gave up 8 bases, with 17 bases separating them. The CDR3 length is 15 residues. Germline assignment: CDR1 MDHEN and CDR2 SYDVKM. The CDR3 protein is CASSLSPGSYDEQFF. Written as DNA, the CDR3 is TGTGCCAGCAGTTTGTCCCCAGGGAGTTACGATGAGCAGTTCTTC. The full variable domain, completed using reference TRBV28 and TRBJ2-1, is DVKVTQSSRYLVKRTGEKVFLECVQDMDHENMFWYRQDPGLGLRLIYFSYDVKMKEKGDIPEGYSVSREKKERFSLILESASTNQTSMYLCASSLSPGSYDEQFFGPGTRLTVL.

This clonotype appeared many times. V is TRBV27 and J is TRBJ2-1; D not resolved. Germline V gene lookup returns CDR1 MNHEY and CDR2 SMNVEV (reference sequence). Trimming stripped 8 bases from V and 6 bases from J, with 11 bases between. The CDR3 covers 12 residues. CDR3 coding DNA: TGTGCCAGCGGGCTACTCCGCAATGAGCAGTTCTTC. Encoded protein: CASGLLRNEQFF.

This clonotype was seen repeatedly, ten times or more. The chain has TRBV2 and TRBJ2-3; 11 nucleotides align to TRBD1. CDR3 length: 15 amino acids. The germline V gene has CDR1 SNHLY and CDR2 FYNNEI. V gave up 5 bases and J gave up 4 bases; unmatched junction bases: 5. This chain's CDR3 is CASSRDRGSADTQYF. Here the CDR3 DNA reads TGTGCCAGCAGTCGGGACAGGGGGTCGGCAGATACGCAGTATTTT.

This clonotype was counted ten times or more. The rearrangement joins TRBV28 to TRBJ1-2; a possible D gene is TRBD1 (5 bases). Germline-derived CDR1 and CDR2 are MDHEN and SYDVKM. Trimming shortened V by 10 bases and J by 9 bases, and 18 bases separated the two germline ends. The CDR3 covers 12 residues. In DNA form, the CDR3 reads TGTGCCACCCGGGGCCCTCAGGGACGCTACACCTTC. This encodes CATRGPQGRYTF.

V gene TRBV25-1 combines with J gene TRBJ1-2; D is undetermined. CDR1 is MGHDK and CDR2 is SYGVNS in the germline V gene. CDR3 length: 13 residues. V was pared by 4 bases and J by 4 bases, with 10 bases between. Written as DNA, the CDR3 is TGTGCCAGCAGTGCGTGGGGTATCTATGGCTACACCTTC. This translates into CASSAWGIYGYTF.

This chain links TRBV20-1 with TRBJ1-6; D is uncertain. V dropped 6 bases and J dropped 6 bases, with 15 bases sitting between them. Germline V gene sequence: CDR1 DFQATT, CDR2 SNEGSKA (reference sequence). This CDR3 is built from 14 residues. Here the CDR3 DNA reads TGCAGTGCCAACCGAGGCCGCCGTAATTCACCCCTCCACTTT. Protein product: CSANRGRRNSPLHF.

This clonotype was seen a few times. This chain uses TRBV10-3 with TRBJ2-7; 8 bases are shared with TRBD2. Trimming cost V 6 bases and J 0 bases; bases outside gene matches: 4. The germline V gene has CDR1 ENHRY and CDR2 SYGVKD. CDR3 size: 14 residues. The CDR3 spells CAIRLAANSYEQYF. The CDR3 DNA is TGTGCCATCAGACTAGCGGCTAACTCCTACGAGCAGTACTTC.

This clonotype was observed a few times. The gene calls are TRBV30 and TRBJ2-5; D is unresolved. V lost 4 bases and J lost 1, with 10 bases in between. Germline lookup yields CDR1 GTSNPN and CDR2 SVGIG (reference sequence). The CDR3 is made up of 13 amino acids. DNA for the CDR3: TGTGCCTGGACAGCACGGATCCAAGAGACCCAGTACTTC. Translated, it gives CAWTARIQETQYF.

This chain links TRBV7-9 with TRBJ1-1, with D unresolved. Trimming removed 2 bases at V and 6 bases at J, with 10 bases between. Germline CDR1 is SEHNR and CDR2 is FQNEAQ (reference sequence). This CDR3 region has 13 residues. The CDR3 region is CASSLPQVPEAFF. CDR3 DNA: TGTGCCAGCAGCTTACCCCAGGTTCCTGAAGCTTTCTTT.

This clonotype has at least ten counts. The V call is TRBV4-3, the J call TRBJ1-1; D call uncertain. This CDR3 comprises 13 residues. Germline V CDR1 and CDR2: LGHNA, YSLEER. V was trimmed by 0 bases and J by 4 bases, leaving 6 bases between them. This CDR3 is CASSQDWGTEAFF. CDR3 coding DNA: TGCGCCAGCAGCCAAGATTGGGGCACTGAAGCTTTCTTT.

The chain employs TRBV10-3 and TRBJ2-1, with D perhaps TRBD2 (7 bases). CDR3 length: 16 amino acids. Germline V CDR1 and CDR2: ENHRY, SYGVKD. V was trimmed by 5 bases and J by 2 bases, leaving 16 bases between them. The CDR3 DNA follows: TGTGCCATCAGTTGGTTGGGGGGGCTAGCCTACAATGAGCAGTTCTTC. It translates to CAISWLGGLAYNEQFF.

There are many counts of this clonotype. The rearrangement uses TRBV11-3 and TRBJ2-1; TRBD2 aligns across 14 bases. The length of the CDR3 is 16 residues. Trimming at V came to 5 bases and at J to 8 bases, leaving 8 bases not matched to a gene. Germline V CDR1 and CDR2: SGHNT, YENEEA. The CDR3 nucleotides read TGTGCCAGCAGCCGGCGGACTAGCGGGAGGAGGGATGAGCAGTTCTTC. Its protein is CASSRRTSGRRDEQFF. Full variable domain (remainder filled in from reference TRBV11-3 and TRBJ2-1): EAGVVQSPRYKIIEKKQPVAFWCNPISGHNTLYWYLQNLGQGPELLIRYENEEAVDDSQLPKDRFSAERLKGVDSTLKIQPAELGDSAVYLCASSRRTSGRRDEQFFGPGTRLTVL.

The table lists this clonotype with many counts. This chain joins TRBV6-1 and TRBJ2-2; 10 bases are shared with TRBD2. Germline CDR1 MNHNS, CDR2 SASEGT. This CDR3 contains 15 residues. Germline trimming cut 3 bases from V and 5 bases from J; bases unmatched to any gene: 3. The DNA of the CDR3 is TGTGCCAGCAGTGACTCGGGACTAGCGACCGGGGAGCTGTTTTTT. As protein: CASSDSGLATGELFF.

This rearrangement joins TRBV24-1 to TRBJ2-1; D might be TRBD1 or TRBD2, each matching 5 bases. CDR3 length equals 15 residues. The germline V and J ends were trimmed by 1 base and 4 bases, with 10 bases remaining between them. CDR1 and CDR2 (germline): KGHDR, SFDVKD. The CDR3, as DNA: TGTGCCACCAGTGATTTCCGGGACCAGTACAATGAGCAGTTCTTC. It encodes CATSDFRDQYNEQFF.

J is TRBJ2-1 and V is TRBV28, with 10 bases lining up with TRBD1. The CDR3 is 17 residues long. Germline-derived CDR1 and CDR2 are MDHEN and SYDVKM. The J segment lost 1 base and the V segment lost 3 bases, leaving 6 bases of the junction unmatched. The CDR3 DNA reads TGTGCCAGCAGTTTCCCCCGGGACAGGGGATCCTACAATGAGCAGTTCTTC. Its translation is CASSFPRDRGSYNEQFF.

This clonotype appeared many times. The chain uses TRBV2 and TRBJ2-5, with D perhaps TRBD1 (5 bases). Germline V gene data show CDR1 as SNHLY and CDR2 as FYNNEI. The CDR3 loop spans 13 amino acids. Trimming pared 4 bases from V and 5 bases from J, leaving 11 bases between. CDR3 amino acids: CASSAARVETQYF. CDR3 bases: TGTGCCAGCAGTGCGGCCAGGGTGGAGACCCAGTACTTC.

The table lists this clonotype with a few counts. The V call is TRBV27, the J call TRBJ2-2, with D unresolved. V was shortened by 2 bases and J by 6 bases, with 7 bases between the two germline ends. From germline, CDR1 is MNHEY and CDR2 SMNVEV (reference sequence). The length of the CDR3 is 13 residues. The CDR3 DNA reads TGTGCCAGCAGTTTAATCAATGCCGGGGAGCTGTTTTTT. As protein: CASSLINAGELFF.

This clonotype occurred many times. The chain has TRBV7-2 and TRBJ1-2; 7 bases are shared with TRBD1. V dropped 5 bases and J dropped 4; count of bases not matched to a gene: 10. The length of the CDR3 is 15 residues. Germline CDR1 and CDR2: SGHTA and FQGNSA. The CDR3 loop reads CASSQQGNRVYGYTF. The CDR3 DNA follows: TGTGCCAGCAGCCAACAGGGGAATCGGGTCTATGGCTACACCTTC.

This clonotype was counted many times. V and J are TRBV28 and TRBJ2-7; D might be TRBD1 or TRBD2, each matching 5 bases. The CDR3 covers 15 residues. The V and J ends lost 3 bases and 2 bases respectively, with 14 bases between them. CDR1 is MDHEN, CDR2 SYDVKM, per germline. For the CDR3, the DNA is TGTGCCAGCAGTTTTTGGCAGGGACCTACCTACGAGCAGTACTTC. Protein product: CASSFWQGPTYEQYF.

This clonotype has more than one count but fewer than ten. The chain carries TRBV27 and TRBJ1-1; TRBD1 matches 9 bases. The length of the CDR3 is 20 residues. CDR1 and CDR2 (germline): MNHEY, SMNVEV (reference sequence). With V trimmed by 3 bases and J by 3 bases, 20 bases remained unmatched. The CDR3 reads CASSFGGTGFNRLGHTEAFF. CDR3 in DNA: TGTGCCAGCAGTTTCGGCGGGACAGGGTTTAATAGGTTAGGGCACACTGAAGCTTTCTTT.

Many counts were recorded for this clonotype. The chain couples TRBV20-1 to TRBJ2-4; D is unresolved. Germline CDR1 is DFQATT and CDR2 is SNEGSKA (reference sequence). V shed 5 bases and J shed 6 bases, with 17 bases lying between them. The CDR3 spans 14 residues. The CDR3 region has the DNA TGCAGTGCTCCTAGAGACCCCTCAGGAAACATTCAGTACTTC. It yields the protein CSAPRDPSGNIQYF.

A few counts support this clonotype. The CDR3 loop is CASSAGTSGASTDTQYF. The CDR3 bases are TGTGCCAGCAGCGCCGGGACTAGCGGAGCTAGCACAGATACGCAGTATTTT. This chain uses TRBV9 with TRBJ2-3, with TRBD2 matching over 11 bases. This CDR3 region has 17 residues. Germline CDR1 is SGDLS and CDR2 is YYNGEE. V was clipped by 3 bases and J by 0 bases; unmatched bases: 6.

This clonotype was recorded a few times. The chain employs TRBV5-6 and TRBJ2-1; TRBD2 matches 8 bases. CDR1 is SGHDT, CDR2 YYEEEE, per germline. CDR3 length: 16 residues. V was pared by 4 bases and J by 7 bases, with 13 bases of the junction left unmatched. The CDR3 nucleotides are TGTGCCAGCAGCGAGGCGGGAGGTCCCTCTGGGAATGAGCAGTTCTTC. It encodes CASSEAGGPSGNEQFF.

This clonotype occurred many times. CDR3 coding DNA: TGTGCCAGCAGCGGGGGCGGGACAGCGTGGGATGAGCAGTTCTTC. Protein: CASSGGGTAWDEQFF. The J gene is TRBJ2-1, the V gene TRBV9, with a weak D call TRBD1 (7 bases). Germline CDR1 reads SGDLS; CDR2 reads YYNGEE. The length of the CDR3 is 15 residues. Trimming shortened V by 3 bases and J by 8 bases, and 18 bases separated the two germline ends.

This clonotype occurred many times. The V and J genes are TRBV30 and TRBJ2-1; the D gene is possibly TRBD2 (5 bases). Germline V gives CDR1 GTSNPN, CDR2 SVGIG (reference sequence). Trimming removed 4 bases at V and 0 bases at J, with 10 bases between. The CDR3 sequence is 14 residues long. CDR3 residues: CAWNRGSSYNEQFF. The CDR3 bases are TGTGCCTGGAACCGAGGGAGCTCCTACAATGAGCAGTTCTTC.

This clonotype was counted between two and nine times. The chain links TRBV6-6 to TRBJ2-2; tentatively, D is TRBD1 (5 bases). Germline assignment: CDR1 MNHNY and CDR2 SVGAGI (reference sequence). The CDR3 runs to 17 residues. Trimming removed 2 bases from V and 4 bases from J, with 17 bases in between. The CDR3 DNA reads TGTGCCAGCAGTTACCAACAGGTCCCTGAATCCACCGGGGAGCTGTTTTTT. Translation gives CASSYQQVPESTGELFF.